The TCR beta chain under discussion was sequenced for a study of blood T cell repertoires in COVID-19. Study-level information: The analysed material was cDNA or gDNA that came from T cells, B-cell-depleted T cells, or PBMCs.

Enrolment of Seattle patients took place during active infection, and they were followed longitudinally. Authors' data handling: By means of reference gene primer amplification, nucleated cell counts were estimated. Repertoires were generated with immunoSEQ multiplex PCR, while TCRdb's copy carries only in-frame clones and drops some. The DNA was the basis for D and trimming; V, J and clone size are from that table. The repertoire holds about 49,000 clones, with about 76% as singletons. V was clipped by 1 base and J by 0 bases; unmatched bases: 5. This CDR3 comprises 19 residues. Germline values: CDR1 SEHNR, CDR2 FQNEAQ (reference sequence).

The rearrangement joins TRBV7-9 to TRBJ2-1; TRBD2 aligns across 14 bases. The sequence derives from a woman at least 80 years old with COVID-19, enrolled during active disease. Sequenced: peripheral blood. The CDR3 nucleotides read TGTGCCAGCAGCTTAGTCACAGGGACTAGCGGGAGCTCCTACAATGAGCAGTTCTTC. Protein: CASSLVTGTSGSSYNEQFF.